This T cell receptor (beta chain) comes out of a study of blood T cell repertoires in COVID-19. Across the whole study: There were acute and convalescent COVID-19 samples, and they came from the United States, Italy and Spain. In each case, the material was cDNA or gDNA derived from T cells, B-cell-depleted T cells, or PBMCs.

This clone was seen only a few times. Germline loops: CDR1 SGHVS, CDR2 FNYEAQ. The CDR3 runs 19 residues. The ends lost 1 base at V and 0 bases at J; junction bases unmatched: 11. Method: immunoSEQ multiplex PCR; TCRdb's copy keeps in-frame clones and lacks some. The repertoire consists of tens of thousands of clones, with roughly 70% occurring once and the leading ten covering 6.2%. J is TRBJ1-4 and V is TRBV7-6; 7 bases are shared with TRBD1. This TCR derives from an elderly man with acute or convalescent COVID-19. Sample: peripheral blood. The CDR3 loop reads CASSLEGTAWEATNEKLFF. The CDR3 coding sequence is TGTGCCAGCAGCTTAGAGGGGACAGCCTGGGAGGCAACTAATGAAAAACTGTTTTTT.